This entry features one T cell receptor beta chain sequence. Its antigen is unidentified. This record comes from a study of PD-L1 blockade in urothelial cancer. Study-wide points: Blood TCR clonality below the median before treatment was a predictor of better survival.

Assay: immunoSEQ multiplex PCR; the TCRdb copy retains only in-frame clones and omits some. The sample holds some 39,000 clones; 85% are singletons and the top ten take around 2.5%. As to time point: peripheral blood 6 weeks after treatment start. The diagnosis in patients was locally advanced or metastatic urothelial carcinoma. Sequencing was performed on PBMCs, taken around atezolizumab (anti-PD-L1) treatment. The receptor's source is a man between 70 and 80 years old with urothelial cancer.

The CDR3 DNA reads as TGCGCCAGCAGTTCAGGGTTAAAATCAAACGAGCAGTACTTC. Translating it yields CASSSGLKSNEQYF. This chain connects TRBV5-1 to TRBJ2-7; a possible D gene is TRBD1 (5 bases). Trimming took 5 bases from V and 5 from J, leaving 17 bases between them. The CDR3 covers 14 residues. Germline V gene data show CDR1 as SGHRS and CDR2 as YFSETQ.